This T cell receptor (beta chain) was recorded in a study of early T cells in non-severe SARS-CoV-2 infection. Study in general: Chains were unpaired, as sequencing was done on bulk RNA from unsorted whole blood. General study results and limits: Missing private and CD4 specificities, VDJdb matching favored anti-spike CD8 responses.

Germline CDR1 is SGHAT and CDR2 is FQNNGV. There are 13 residues in the CDR3. J was trimmed by 9 bases and V by 1 base; bases with no gene match: 4. Attachment of unique molecular identifiers to individual cDNA molecules was performed. TCRdb analysed the 5' RACE reads with MiXCR anew, one entry per CDR3 protein. Here the sample spans about 77,000 distinct CDR3 sequences, approximately 15% being singletons. In this sample, this clonotype turned up many times. Its antigen is unknown. The source of this sequence is an adult who was a healthcare worker with PCR-confirmed SARS-CoV-2 infection or an uninfected control (not recorded which). The sequenced material came from whole blood. This rearrangement joins TRBV11-2 to TRBJ2-7; TRBD2 aligns across 9 bases. The CDR3: CASSLGTSAWQYF. The CDR3 DNA sequence: TGTGCCAGCAGCTTAGGGACTAGCGCGTGGCAGTACTTC.